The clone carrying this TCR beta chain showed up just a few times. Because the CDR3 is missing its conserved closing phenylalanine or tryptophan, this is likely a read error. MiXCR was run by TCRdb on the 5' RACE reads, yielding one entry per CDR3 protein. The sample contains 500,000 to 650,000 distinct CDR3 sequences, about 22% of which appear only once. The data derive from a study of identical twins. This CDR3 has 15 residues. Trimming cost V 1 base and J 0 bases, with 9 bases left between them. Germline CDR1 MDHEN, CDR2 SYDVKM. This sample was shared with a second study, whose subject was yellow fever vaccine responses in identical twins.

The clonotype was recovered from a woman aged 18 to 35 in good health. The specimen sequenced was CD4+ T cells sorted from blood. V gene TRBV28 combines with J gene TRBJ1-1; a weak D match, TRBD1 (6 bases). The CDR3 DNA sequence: TGTGCCAGCAGTTTATTTCCAGGGGTGAACACTGAAGCTTTCCTT. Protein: CASSLFPGVNTEAFL.